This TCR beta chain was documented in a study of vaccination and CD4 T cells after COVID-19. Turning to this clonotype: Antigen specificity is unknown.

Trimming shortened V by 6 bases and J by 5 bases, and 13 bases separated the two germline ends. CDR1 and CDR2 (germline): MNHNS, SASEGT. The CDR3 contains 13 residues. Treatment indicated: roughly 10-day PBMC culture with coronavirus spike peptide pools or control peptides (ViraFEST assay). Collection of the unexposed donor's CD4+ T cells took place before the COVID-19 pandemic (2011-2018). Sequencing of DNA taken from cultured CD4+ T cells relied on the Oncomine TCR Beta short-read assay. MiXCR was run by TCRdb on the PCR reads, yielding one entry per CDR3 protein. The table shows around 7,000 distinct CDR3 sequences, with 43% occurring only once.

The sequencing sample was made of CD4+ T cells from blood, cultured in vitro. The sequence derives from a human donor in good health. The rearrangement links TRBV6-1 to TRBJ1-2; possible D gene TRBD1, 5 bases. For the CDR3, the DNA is TGTGCCAGCAGGCTGACAGTGTGGTATGGCTACACCTTC. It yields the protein CASRLTVWYGYTF.